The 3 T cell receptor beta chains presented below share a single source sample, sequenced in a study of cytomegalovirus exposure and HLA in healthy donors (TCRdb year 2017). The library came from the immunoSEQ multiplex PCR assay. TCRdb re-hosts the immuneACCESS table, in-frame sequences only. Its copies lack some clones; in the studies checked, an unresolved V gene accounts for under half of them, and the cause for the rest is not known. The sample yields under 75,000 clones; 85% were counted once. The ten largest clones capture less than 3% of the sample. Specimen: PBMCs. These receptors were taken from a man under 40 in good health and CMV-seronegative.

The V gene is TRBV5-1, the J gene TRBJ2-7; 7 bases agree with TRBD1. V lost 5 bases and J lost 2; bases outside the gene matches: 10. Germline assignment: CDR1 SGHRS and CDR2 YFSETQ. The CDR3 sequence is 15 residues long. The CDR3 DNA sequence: TGCGCCAGCAGTCAAGGACAGGTGACTCCCTACGAGCAGTACTTC. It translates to CASSQGQVTPYEQYF.

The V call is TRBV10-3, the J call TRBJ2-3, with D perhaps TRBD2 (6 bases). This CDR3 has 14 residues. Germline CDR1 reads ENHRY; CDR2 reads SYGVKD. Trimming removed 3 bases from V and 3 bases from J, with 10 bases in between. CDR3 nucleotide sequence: TGTGCCATCAGTGATCGGCGGGAAACAGATACGCAGTATTTT. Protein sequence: CAISDRRETDTQYF.

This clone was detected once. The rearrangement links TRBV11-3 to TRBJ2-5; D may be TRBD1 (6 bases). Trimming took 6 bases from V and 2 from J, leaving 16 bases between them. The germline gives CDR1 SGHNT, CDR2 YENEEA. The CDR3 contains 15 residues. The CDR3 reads CASSHSLTGQETQYF. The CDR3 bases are TGTGCCAGCAGTCACTCCCTGACAGGACAAGAGACCCAGTACTTC.